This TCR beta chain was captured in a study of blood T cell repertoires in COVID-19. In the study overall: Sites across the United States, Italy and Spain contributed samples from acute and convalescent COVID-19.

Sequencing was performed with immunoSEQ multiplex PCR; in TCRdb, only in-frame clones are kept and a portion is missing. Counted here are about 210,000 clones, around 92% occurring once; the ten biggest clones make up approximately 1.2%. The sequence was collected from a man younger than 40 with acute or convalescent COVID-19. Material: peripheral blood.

The CDR3 DNA reads as TGTGCCAGCAGCTTATCCGGGACAGGGGTCACCTACGAGCAGTACTTC. This sequence encodes CASSLSGTGVTYEQYF. The chain links TRBV5-8 to TRBJ2-7; TRBD1 aligns across 10 bases. CDR3 length equals 16 residues. The germline CDR1 and CDR2 sequences are SGHTS and YDEGEE. The V and J ends lost 2 bases and 2 bases, in that order; junction bases with no gene match: 7.